These 21 T cell receptor beta chains were sequenced from one sample in a study of regulatory T cells in long-lasting Graves disease. TCR beta libraries were built with iRepertoire HTBI primers and Arm-PCR of CDR3 regions. TCRdb itself ran the multiplex PCR reads through MiXCR, one entry per CDR3 protein. The sample has roughly 350,000 distinct CDR3 sequences, about 17% seen once. The time point denotes: newly diagnosed GD, antithyroid drugs for less than 3 months. The TCR library was made from RNA that had been extracted from PBMCs in TRIzol. The same data also went into a second study, on T cells in Graves' hyperthyroidism and ophthalmopathy.

Sequenced material: peripheral blood mononuclear cells (PBMCs), taken at new diagnosis, from a patient treated with antithyroid drugs. These receptors all come from a woman between 18 and 30 years old with Graves disease.

This chain connects TRBV30 to TRBJ2-1, with 8 bases aligning to TRBD1. Germline CDR1 GTSNPN, CDR2 SVGIG (reference sequence). Trimming removed 4 bases from V and 9 bases from J; junction bases left unmatched: 14. The CDR3 length is 15 residues. The CDR3 reads CAWIFYRGMGTEQFF. For the CDR3, the DNA is TGTGCCTGGATCTTTTACAGGGGGATGGGGACTGAGCAGTTCTTC. The full variable domain, completed using reference TRBV30 and TRBJ2-1, is SQTIHQWPATLVQPVGSPLSLECTVEGTSNPNLYWYRQAAGRGLQLLFYSVGIGQISSEVPQNLSASRPQDRQFILSSKKLLLSDSGFYLCAWIFYRGMGTEQFFGPGTRLTVL.

The CDR3 nucleotides read TGTGCCTGGAGTGTTGGGGGAAGCGACTATGGCTACACCTTC. It encodes CAWSVGGSDYGYTF. The chain recombines TRBV30 with TRBJ1-2, with D possibly TRBD1 on 5 matching bases. Trimming pared 0 bases from V and 3 bases from J, leaving 11 bases between. Germline assignment: CDR1 GTSNPN and CDR2 SVGIG (reference sequence). There are 14 residues in the CDR3.

This clonotype was seen repeatedly, ten times or more. The chain links TRBV6-5 to TRBJ2-7; D is ambiguous. Deletions cut 0 bases from V and 2 bases from J, with 11 bases between. This CDR3 is 15 amino acids long. The germline V gene encodes CDR1 MNHEY and CDR2 SVGAGI. The CDR3 coding sequence is TGTGCCAGCAGTTACTCCAGCGAGAAGGCCTACGAGCAGTACTTC. It translates to CASSYSSEKAYEQYF.

This clonotype was counted only a few times. The chain employs TRBV6-1 and TRBJ2-2, with a weak D call TRBD1 (7 bases). This CDR3 is 17 amino acids long. CDR1 is MNHNS, CDR2 SASEGT, per germline. Trimming took off 7 bases at V and 2 bases at J, with 20 bases between the two ends. The CDR3 reads CASNRQGGRGNTGELFF. The CDR3, as DNA: TGTGCCAGCAATAGACAGGGAGGTAGGGGAAACACCGGGGAGCTGTTTTTT.

In this sample, this clonotype turned up a few times. The chain uses TRBV6-1 and TRBJ1-1; tentatively, D is TRBD1 (6 bases). Trimming took off 7 bases at V and 1 base at J, with 13 bases between the two ends. The length of the CDR3 is 14 residues. From germline, CDR1 is MNHNS and CDR2 SASEGT. In nucleotides, the CDR3 is TGTGCCAGCAAACTACAGGGAGAGAACACTGAAGCTTTCTTT. As protein: CASKLQGENTEAFF.

The V and J genes are TRBV29-1 and TRBJ2-2; D not resolved. Germline values: CDR1 SQVTM, CDR2 ANQGSEA. This CDR3 spans 13 amino acids. V dropped 5 bases and J dropped 4 bases, with 11 bases sitting between them. Written as DNA, the CDR3 is TGCAGCGTTAGTTCATCGACCACCGGGGAGCTGTTTTTT. The encoded protein is CSVSSSTTGELFF.

In its sample, this clonotype was seen once. For the CDR3, the DNA is TGTGCCAGCAGTTTAGGAAGAGGGGGCGATCAGCCCCAGCATTTT. Translation gives CASSLGRGGDQPQHF. The V and J genes are TRBV12-3 or TRBV12-4 and TRBJ1-5, with 7 bases aligning to TRBD1. The ends lost 1 base at V and 5 bases at J; junction bases unmatched: 5. This CDR3 contains 15 residues.

The CDR3 here is CSVPTDRGRSETQYF. The CDR3 nucleotides are TGCAGCGTACCCACTGACAGGGGGCGCAGTGAGACCCAGTACTTC. This sequence joins TRBV29-1 and TRBJ2-5; 10 bases match TRBD1. Looked up from germline, CDR1 is SQVTM and CDR2 is ANQGSEA. J gave up 5 bases and V 6 bases, and 12 bases lay outside the gene matches. This CDR3 is built from 15 residues.

This clonotype showed up many times. The chain recombines TRBV12-3 or TRBV12-4 with TRBJ2-5; D is perhaps TRBD1 (5 bases). The V and J ends lost 6 bases and 5 bases respectively, with 13 bases between them. CDR3 length equals 13 residues. This CDR3 reads CASSPGMAETQYF. For the CDR3, the DNA is TGTGCCAGCAGCCCAGGGATGGCGGAGACCCAGTACTTC.

The chain recombines TRBV7-9 with TRBJ1-3, with D possibly TRBD1 on 6 matching bases. Germline V gene sequence: CDR1 SEHNR, CDR2 FQNEAQ (reference sequence). The CDR3 is made up of 16 amino acids. V lost 5 bases and J 0 bases, leaving 14 bases between the germline ends. The CDR3 sequence: CASSPGQFDSGNTIYF. DNA for the CDR3: TGTGCCAGCAGCCCAGGACAGTTTGACTCTGGAAACACCATATATTTT. The full variable domain, completed using reference TRBV7-9 and TRBJ1-3, is DTGVSQNPRHKITKRGQNVTFRCDPISEHNRLYWYRQTLGQGPEFLTYFQNEAQLEKSRLLSDRFSAERPKGSFSTLEIQRTEQGDSAMYLCASSPGQFDSGNTIYFGEGSWLTVV.

This clonotype was recorded many times. The genes are TRBV6-5 and TRBJ1-1; no clear D. The CDR3 length is 16 residues. Germline CDR1 and CDR2: MNHEY and SVGAGI. V lost 0 bases and J lost 0, with 11 bases in between. The CDR3 DNA sequence: TGTGCCAGCAGTTACTCGAGCATATCTATGAACACTGAAGCTTTCTTT. This gives the protein CASSYSSISMNTEAFF.

This clonotype has at least ten counts. V gene TRBV29-1 combines with J gene TRBJ2-3; D not resolved. Germline loops: CDR1 SQVTM, CDR2 ANQGSEA. The CDR3 is made up of 13 amino acids. Trimming pared 7 bases from V and 4 bases from J, leaving 15 bases between. The CDR3: CSATDGLADTQYF. DNA for the CDR3: TGCAGCGCCACCGATGGCCTAGCAGATACGCAGTATTTT.

The table lists this clonotype with many counts. Here the CDR3 reads CASSPYSGANVLTF. In DNA form, the CDR3 reads TGTGCCAGCAGTCCCTACTCTGGGGCCAACGTCCTGACTTTC. V is TRBV28 and J is TRBJ2-6; unclear D gene. The V end was cut by 5 bases, the J end by 0 bases, with 5 bases between. CDR3 length equals 14 residues. Germline values: CDR1 MDHEN, CDR2 SYDVKM. Looking up the rest from reference TRBV28 and TRBJ2-6 gives the full variable domain: DVKVTQSSRYLVKRTGEKVFLECVQDMDHENMFWYRQDPGLGLRLIYFSYDVKMKEKGDIPEGYSVSREKKERFSLILESASTNQTSMYLCASSPYSGANVLTFGAGSRLTVL.

V is TRBV20-1 and J is TRBJ2-2; weak D call: TRBD2 (6 bases). Germline CDR1 and CDR2: DFQATT and SNEGSKA (reference sequence). This CDR3 region has 14 residues. V lost 2 bases and J 6 bases, leaving 13 bases between the germline ends. The CDR3 region is CSARTGLPAGELFF. The CDR3 DNA reads as TGCAGTGCTAGAACCGGACTACCCGCCGGGGAGCTGTTTTTT.

This clonotype was counted only a few times. V usage is TRBV9 and J usage is TRBJ2-2, with D perhaps matching TRBD1 (5 bases). The germline CDR1 and CDR2 sequences are SGDLS and YYNGEE. V was shortened by 2 bases and J by 0 bases, with 8 bases between the two germline ends. CDR3 size: 15 residues. This CDR3 reads CASSVGHANTGELFF. Written as DNA, the CDR3 is TGTGCCAGCAGCGTTGGACACGCGAACACCGGGGAGCTGTTTTTT.

This clonotype was recorded many times. The chain recombines TRBV20-1 with TRBJ2-2, with unresolved D. Germline-derived CDR1 and CDR2 are DFQATT and SNEGSKA (reference sequence). With 0 bases removed from V and 2 bases from J, the gap between germline ends came to 10 bases. This CDR3 is 15 amino acids long. CDR3 DNA sequence: TGCAGTGCTAGAGAGGGCAGCGTTAACACCGGGGAGCTGTTTTTT. Residues: CSAREGSVNTGELFF.

This clonotype was recorded at least ten times. This sequence joins TRBV15 and TRBJ2-1; no definite D call. Germline V gene sequence: CDR1 LNHNV, CDR2 YYDKDF (reference sequence). The CDR3 sequence is 14 residues long. The ends were cut back, 0 bases at V and 9 bases at J, with 12 bases in the middle. CDR3 residues: CATSRDTPIGEQFF. Here the CDR3 DNA reads TGTGCCACCAGCAGAGATACCCCTATCGGTGAGCAGTTCTTC.

This clonotype has at least ten counts. CDR3 in amino acids: CSARAVGEQYF. DNA of the CDR3: TGCAGTGCTAGAGCCGTTGGTGAGCAGTACTTC. The J gene is TRBJ2-7, the V gene TRBV20-1; D not certain. V was shortened by 1 base and J by 7 bases, with 8 bases between the two germline ends. The CDR3 covers 11 residues. CDR1 is DFQATT, CDR2 SNEGSKA, per germline (reference sequence).

This clonotype was detected a few times. The CDR3 sequence: CASGGGLQEAFF. The CDR3 DNA reads as TGTGCTAGTGGTGGGGGGCTGCAGGAAGCTTTCTTT. This chain connects TRBV12-5 to TRBJ1-1; maybe TRBD1 (6 bases). This CDR3 spans 12 amino acids. CDR1 is LGHNT, CDR2 FRNRAP, per germline. V was pared by 5 bases and J by 8 bases, with 12 bases between.

The chain is built from TRBV10-3 and TRBJ1-2, with a weak D call TRBD1 (5 bases). The CDR3 length is 16 residues. The V end lost 7 bases, the J end lost 3 bases, and 21 bases lay between the germline ends. Germline assignment: CDR1 ENHRY and CDR2 SYGVKD. The CDR3 DNA is TGTGCCATCACCCGAGACCCAGCAGGGAAGGACTATGGCTACACCTTC. Residues: CAITRDPAGKDYGYTF.

This clonotype was recorded many times. As DNA, the CDR3 is TGCAGTGCTGATCCAGGGTTTTCAGACGAGCAGTACTTC. Its translation is CSADPGFSDEQYF. The chain uses TRBV20-1 and TRBJ2-7; D perhaps matches TRBD1 (5 bases). The CDR3 has 13 amino acids. V gave up 5 bases and J gave up 5 bases, with 16 bases separating them. Germline assignment: CDR1 DFQATT and CDR2 SNEGSKA (reference sequence).